This T cell receptor beta chain was recorded in a study of sequential checkpoint blockade in melanoma. This clone has more than one count but fewer than ten. Profiling relied on immunoSEQ multiplex PCR, and the TCRdb table lists in-frame clones only, not all of them. Altogether about 12,000 clones are present, less than 75% being singletons, with the ten largest covering 20% to 25%. Treatment defined: randomized to nivolumab then ipilimumab (arm A) or the reverse (arm B). CDR1 and CDR2 (germline): SGHTA, FQGNSA. The CDR3 covers 15 residues. The ends were cut back, 2 bases at V and 5 bases at J, with 12 bases in the middle.

The TCR was taken from a human donor with melanoma. The source material was CD8+ T cells sorted from blood (inferred from file names), sampled from a patient given nivolumab and ipilimumab in sequence. This chain uses TRBV7-2 with TRBJ2-2, with D possibly TRBD1 on 6 matching bases. Here the CDR3 DNA reads TGTGCCAGCAGCTTATTGGCAGGGGAGACCGGGGAGCTGTTTTTT. It is translated as CASSLLAGETGELFF.